This T cell receptor (beta chain) came from a study of blood T cell repertoires in COVID-19. Across the whole study: Italy, Spain and the United States were the sources of the convalescent and acute COVID-19 samples. Sources were T cells, B-cell-depleted T cells, or PBMCs; the material itself was cDNA or gDNA.

Source study methods: For nucleated cells, counts were estimated from reference gene primer amplification. Produced via immunoSEQ multiplex PCR; TCRdb's table is partial and in-frame only. Clone size and the V and J calls come from that table; the DNA yielded D and trimming. The table records some 240,000 clones, around 83% of them present only once. Looked up from germline, CDR1 is SGDLS and CDR2 is YYNGEE. V gave up 7 bases and J gave up 5 bases, with 9 bases separating them. This CDR3 has 11 amino acids. The V gene is TRBV9, the J gene TRBJ1-2; D call uncertain. This TCR derives from a woman aged 55-70 years with active or convalescent COVID-19. The sample comprised peripheral blood. This CDR3 reads CASGGRYGYTF. The CDR3 DNA reads as TGTGCCAGCGGCGGGCGGTATGGCTACACCTTC.